Listed below are T cell receptor beta chains from one sample, sequenced in a study of T cell responses to AZD1222 COVID-19 vaccine. Repertoires were generated with immunoSEQ multiplex PCR, while TCRdb's copy carries only in-frame clones and drops some. The table lists some 160,000 clones, just under 95% of them singletons. Sequencing was performed on peripheral blood, taken on day 0 of AZD1222 vaccination. Receptor source: an adult in good health. CDR3s include the opening cysteine and the closing phenylalanine or tryptophan. Each record gives: J gene, V gene, clone size, D gene, CDR3 protein, CDR3 DNA. D genes are given only for firm matches. Rows give clone size only sometimes, using once, few, many, or a class for an expanded clone.

>TRBJ2-3|TRBV28|NA|NA
CASSLPDTQYF
TGTGCCAGCAGTTTACCAGATACGCAGTATTTT
>TRBJ2-5|TRBV6-5|NA|NA
CASSYGRTKGETQYF
TGTGCCAGCAGTTACGGCCGAACGAAAGGAGAGACCCAGTACTTC
>TRBJ2-5|TRBV19|NA|NA
CASSILPRETQYF
TGTGCCAGTAGTATCCTTCCCCGGGAGACCCAGTACTTC
>TRBJ1-2|TRBV10-3|NA|NA
CAISEEGNYGYTF
TGTGCCATCAGTGAGGAGGGTAACTATGGCTACACCTTC
>TRBJ1-2|TRBV7-9|once|TRBD1
CASSTPGQGVYGYTF
TGTGCCAGCAGCACCCCGGGACAGGGAGTCTATGGCTACACCTTC
>TRBJ1-5|TRBV18|NA|NA
CASSPGTNQPQHF
TGTGCCAGCTCTCCGGGTACTAATCAGCCCCAGCATTTT
>TRBJ2-7|TRBV6-6|NA|TRBD2
CATVSGESYEQYF
TGTGCCACCGTTAGCGGGGAGTCCTACGAGCAGTACTTC
>TRBJ1-5|TRBV12-3/TRBV12-4|NA|NA
CASSLGNQPQHF
TGTGCCAGCAGTTTGGGTAATCAGCCCCAGCATTTT
>TRBJ1-5|TRBV6-5|NA|NA
CASSTREGQPQHF
TGTGCCAGCAGTACCCGGGAGGGTCAGCCCCAGCATTTT
>TRBJ1-5|TRBV5-1|NA|TRBD1
CASRPTGSDQPQHF
TGCGCCAGCAGACCGACAGGGTCTGATCAGCCCCAGCATTTT
>TRBJ2-7|TRBV30|NA|NA
CAWSAGGSSYEQYF
TGTGCCTGGAGTGCAGGGGGGTCCTCCTACGAGCAGTACTTC
>TRBJ2-5|TRBV5-1|NA|TRBD2
CASSQTAGGRQTQYF
TGCGCCAGCAGCCAAACAGCGGGGGGGCGGCAGACCCAGTACTTC
>TRBJ2-2|TRBV7-3|NA|NA
CASSLRQGSGELFF
TGTGCCAGCAGCTTACGGCAGGGTTCCGGGGAGCTGTTTTTT
>TRBJ1-6|TRBV27|NA|NA
CASSSAFLNSPLHF
TGTGCCAGCAGTTCTGCGTTTCTTAATTCACCCCTCCACTTT
>TRBJ1-2|TRBV6-6|NA|NA
CASSLSSQDGYTF
TGTGCCAGCAGTCTATCTTCACAAGACGGCTACACCTTC
>TRBJ1-5|TRBV24-1|NA|NA
CATGSSGNQPQHF
TGTGCCACCGGCTCAAGCGGCAATCAGCCCCAGCATTTT
>TRBJ2-3|TRBV5-1|NA|TRBD2
CASSLGLAGPTDTQYF
TGCGCCAGCAGCTTAGGACTAGCGGGGCCCACAGATACGCAGTATTTT
>TRBJ2-1|TRBV30|NA|NA
CAWSRPPENEQFF
TGTGCCTGGAGTCGACCCCCGGAAAATGAGCAGTTCTTC
>TRBJ1-5|TRBV7-2|NA|TRBD1
CASGRQGDQPQHF
TGTGCCAGCGGCCGACAGGGGGATCAGCCCCAGCATTTT
>TRBJ1-1|TRBV24-1|NA|NA
CATSDFDRRRYTEAFF
TGTGCCACCAGTGATTTTGATAGACGGCGGTACACTGAAGCTTTCTTT